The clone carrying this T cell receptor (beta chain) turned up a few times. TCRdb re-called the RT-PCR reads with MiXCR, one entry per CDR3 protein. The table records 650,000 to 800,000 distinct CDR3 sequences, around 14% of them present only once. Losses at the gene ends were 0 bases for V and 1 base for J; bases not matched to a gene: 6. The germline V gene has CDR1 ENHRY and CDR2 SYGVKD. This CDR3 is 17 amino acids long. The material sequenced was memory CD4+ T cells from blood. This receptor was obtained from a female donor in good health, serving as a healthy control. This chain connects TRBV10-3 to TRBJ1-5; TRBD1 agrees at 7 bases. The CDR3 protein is CAISESPGGSSNQPQHF. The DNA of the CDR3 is TGTGCCATCAGTGAGTCCCCAGGGGGGTCAAGCAATCAGCCCCAGCATTTT.